This is a list of T cell receptor beta chains from one sample in a study of OX40 agonist ivuxolimab in advanced cancers. Only in-frame clones appear in the TCRdb table, and some are missing; sequencing was by immunoSEQ multiplex PCR. The sample lists tens of thousands of clones, over 75% occurring once. The starting material was CD4+ or CD8+ T cells sorted from blood, obtained in a trial of the OX40 agonist ivuxolimab. The source of these receptors is an adult with an advanced solid tumor such as melanoma, head and neck, liver or kidney cancer. Each CDR3 is given with its conserved first and last residue. Each record gives: D gene, V gene, clone size, J gene, CDR3 DNA, CDR3 protein. The D gene is left open where the match is weak. Rows may omit the clone size; those that give it use once, few, many or a size class.

d_call: NA; v_call: TRBV9; clone_size: NA; j_call: TRBJ2-1; cdr3_nt: TGTGCCAGCAGCGTAGATTGGGACTCCTACAATGAGCAGTTCTTC; cdr3_aa: CASSVDWDSYNEQFF
d_call: NA; v_call: TRBV18; clone_size: NA; j_call: TRBJ1-1; cdr3_nt: TGTGCCAGCTCCCTGACTACAGGATCGAACACTGAAGCTTTCTTT; cdr3_aa: CASSLTTGSNTEAFF
d_call: NA; v_call: TRBV19; clone_size: NA; j_call: TRBJ2-2; cdr3_nt: TGTGCCAGTAGTATTGTGCAGGGCGTCGCGAACACCGGGGAGCTGTTTTTT; cdr3_aa: CASSIVQGVANTGELFF
d_call: TRBD2; v_call: TRBV7-7; clone_size: NA; j_call: TRBJ2-5; cdr3_nt: TGTGCCAGCAGTCCGGGGGGGAAAGAGACCCAGTACTTC; cdr3_aa: CASSPGGKETQYF
d_call: TRBD2; v_call: TRBV18; clone_size: once; j_call: TRBJ2-1; cdr3_nt: TGTGCCAGCTCACTAGCGGGAGGGGGCACGGGAAATGAGCAGTTCTTC; cdr3_aa: CASSLAGGGTGNEQFF
d_call: TRBD1; v_call: TRBV7-8; clone_size: once; j_call: TRBJ2-7; cdr3_nt: TGTGCCAGCAGCTTAATAGGGGGCAACGAGCAGTACTTC; cdr3_aa: CASSLIGGNEQYF
d_call: TRBD1; v_call: TRBV6-1; clone_size: NA; j_call: TRBJ2-3; cdr3_nt: TGTGCCACCACGGGACAGGGGGCAGATACGCAGTATTTT; cdr3_aa: CATTGQGADTQYF
d_call: NA; v_call: TRBV19; clone_size: NA; j_call: TRBJ2-3; cdr3_nt: TGTGCCAGTAGTATTGACATCTACACAGATACGCAGTATTTT; cdr3_aa: CASSIDIYTDTQYF
d_call: NA; v_call: TRBV7-2; clone_size: NA; j_call: TRBJ2-5; cdr3_nt: TGTGCCAGCAGCTTAGTCCTCCTAGCGGAGACCCAGTACTTC; cdr3_aa: CASSLVLLAETQYF
d_call: TRBD2; v_call: TRBV7-2; clone_size: NA; j_call: TRBJ2-1; cdr3_nt: TGTGCCAGCAGCTTAGGCGGGACTAGCGGTTACAATGAGCAGTTCTTC; cdr3_aa: CASSLGGTSGYNEQFF
d_call: NA; v_call: TRBV6-6; clone_size: NA; j_call: TRBJ1-2; cdr3_nt: TGTGCCAGCACCCAAACCTTTGTGGGGACGGGAGGCTACACCTTC; cdr3_aa: CASTQTFVGTGGYTF
d_call: NA; v_call: TRBV28; clone_size: NA; j_call: TRBJ1-4; cdr3_nt: TGTGCCAGCAGTTCCCCTGCAGGGGCGCCTAATGAAAAACTGTTTTTT; cdr3_aa: CASSSPAGAPNEKLFF
d_call: NA; v_call: TRBV6-1; clone_size: NA; j_call: TRBJ2-2; cdr3_nt: TGTGCCAGCAGTGAAGTCGGGAACACCGGGGAGCTGTTTTTT; cdr3_aa: CASSEVGNTGELFF
d_call: TRBD1; v_call: TRBV4-1; clone_size: NA; j_call: TRBJ2-1; cdr3_nt: TGCGCCAGCAGCCCTTCGGACAGGGGCAATGAGCAGTTCTTC; cdr3_aa: CASSPSDRGNEQFF
d_call: NA; v_call: TRBV7-2; clone_size: NA; j_call: TRBJ1-2; cdr3_nt: TGTGCCAGCAGCCCCGACAGGAACTATGGCTACACCTTC; cdr3_aa: CASSPDRNYGYTF
d_call: NA; v_call: TRBV14; clone_size: few; j_call: TRBJ1-1; cdr3_nt: TGTGCCAGCAGCCAAGCCTGGGGGTCGGTTGAAGCTTTCTTT; cdr3_aa: CASSQAWGSVEAFF
d_call: TRBD1; v_call: TRBV4-1; clone_size: once; j_call: TRBJ2-7; cdr3_nt: TGCGCCAGCACCGGGACAGGGGGTAGCGAGCAGTACTTC; cdr3_aa: CASTGTGGSEQYF
d_call: TRBD2; v_call: TRBV19; clone_size: NA; j_call: TRBJ2-1; cdr3_nt: TGTGCCAGTAGTATACCCGGACTAGCGGGATATGAGCAGTTCTTC; cdr3_aa: CASSIPGLAGYEQFF
d_call: NA; v_call: TRBV19; clone_size: NA; j_call: TRBJ1-3; cdr3_nt: TGTGCCAGTAGTTGGATGAGCTCTGGAAACACCATATATTTT; cdr3_aa: CASSWMSSGNTIYF
d_call: TRBD2; v_call: TRBV2; clone_size: NA; j_call: TRBJ2-1; cdr3_nt: TGTGCCAGCAGTCCTGACTTACCGGGACTAGCGCCCAACGAGCAGTTCTTC; cdr3_aa: CASSPDLPGLAPNEQFF
d_call: TRBD1; v_call: TRBV11-2; clone_size: NA; j_call: TRBJ2-7; cdr3_nt: TGTGCCAGCAGCTTAGAATCCGGGACAGGGCCCTACGAGCAGTACTTC; cdr3_aa: CASSLESGTGPYEQYF
d_call: NA; v_call: TRBV2; clone_size: NA; j_call: TRBJ2-3; cdr3_nt: TGTGCCAGCAGTGAAGCGAGCCAGGTCATTTTT; cdr3_aa: CASSEASQVIF
d_call: TRBD2; v_call: TRBV19; clone_size: NA; j_call: TRBJ2-1; cdr3_nt: TGTGCCAGTAGTATAGTTGGGACTAGCGGGAGGGATGAGCAGTTCTTC; cdr3_aa: CASSIVGTSGRDEQFF
d_call: TRBD2; v_call: TRBV7-8; clone_size: NA; j_call: TRBJ2-1; cdr3_nt: TGTGCCAGCAGCTTAGGGGCTAGCGGGAGCTCCTACAATGAGCAGTTCTTC; cdr3_aa: CASSLGASGSSYNEQFF
d_call: NA; v_call: TRBV27; clone_size: NA; j_call: TRBJ2-1; cdr3_nt: TGTGCCAGCGGTTACAGAGGGCAGTTCTTC; cdr3_aa: CASGYRGQFF
d_call: TRBD1; v_call: TRBV6-5; clone_size: NA; j_call: TRBJ2-5; cdr3_nt: TGTGCCAGTAAGGACAGGCAAGAGACCCAGTACTTC; cdr3_aa: CASKDRQETQYF
d_call: TRBD1; v_call: TRBV28; clone_size: NA; j_call: TRBJ1-1; cdr3_nt: TGTGCCAGCAGACCCGGGACAGGGGGCTACACTGAAGCTTTCTTT; cdr3_aa: CASRPGTGGYTEAFF
d_call: NA; v_call: TRBV5-4; clone_size: NA; j_call: TRBJ1-1; cdr3_nt: TGTGCCAGCAGCTTGGGGGGGGCGCAGGGGAACACTGAAGCTTTCTTT; cdr3_aa: CASSLGGAQGNTEAFF
d_call: NA; v_call: TRBV28; clone_size: NA; j_call: TRBJ1-6; cdr3_nt: TGTGCCAGCAGTTACCGGGACGGCAATTCACCCCTCCACTTT; cdr3_aa: CASSYRDGNSPLHF
d_call: NA; v_call: TRBV7-2; clone_size: few; j_call: TRBJ1-2; cdr3_nt: TGTGCCAGCAGCTTAAACCGGTATGGCTACACCTTC; cdr3_aa: CASSLNRYGYTF
d_call: TRBD1; v_call: TRBV4-1; clone_size: once; j_call: TRBJ2-7; cdr3_nt: TGCGCCAGCAGCCAAGATCCAGGGACAGGGCCTAGGGAGCAGTACTTC; cdr3_aa: CASSQDPGTGPREQYF
d_call: TRBD1; v_call: TRBV5-1; clone_size: NA; j_call: TRBJ1-1; cdr3_nt: TGCGCCAGCAGCTTGGCCTCCGGACAGGGGGGTACTGAAGCTTTCTTT; cdr3_aa: CASSLASGQGGTEAFF
d_call: TRBD2; v_call: TRBV2; clone_size: NA; j_call: TRBJ2-7; cdr3_nt: TGTGCCAGCAGTGAACTCGCGGGAGGTCCCTACGAGCAGTACTTC; cdr3_aa: CASSELAGGPYEQYF
d_call: TRBD2; v_call: TRBV6-1; clone_size: few; j_call: TRBJ2-1; cdr3_nt: TGTGCCAGCAGGTGGACTAGCGGGAATGAGCAGTTCTTC; cdr3_aa: CASRWTSGNEQFF
d_call: NA; v_call: TRBV4-2; clone_size: NA; j_call: TRBJ2-7; cdr3_nt: TGTGCCAGCAGCCAAGGTGGGAGCTCCTACGAGCAGTACTTC; cdr3_aa: CASSQGGSSYEQYF
d_call: TRBD2; v_call: TRBV27; clone_size: once; j_call: TRBJ2-2; cdr3_nt: TGTGCCAGCAGTTTATTTGCGGGAGTCACCGGGGAGCTGTTTTTT; cdr3_aa: CASSLFAGVTGELFF
d_call: NA; v_call: TRBV5-1; clone_size: NA; j_call: TRBJ2-2; cdr3_nt: TGCGCCAGCAGCTTGGTCGAGGGCGGGGAGCTGTTTTTT; cdr3_aa: CASSLVEGGELFF
d_call: TRBD2; v_call: TRBV5-4; clone_size: NA; j_call: TRBJ2-7; cdr3_nt: TGTGCCAGCAGCGCGTGGACTAGCCGGAGCTACGAGCAGTACTTC; cdr3_aa: CASSAWTSRSYEQYF
d_call: TRBD1; v_call: TRBV5-1; clone_size: NA; j_call: TRBJ1-1; cdr3_nt: TGCGCCAGCAGCTCACAGGGGTTGGGGACTGAAGCTTTCTTT; cdr3_aa: CASSSQGLGTEAFF
d_call: NA; v_call: TRBV9; clone_size: once; j_call: TRBJ1-2; cdr3_nt: TGTGCCAGCAGCGTAGGCGAGGGGAGGGGGAACTATGGCTACACCTTC; cdr3_aa: CASSVGEGRGNYGYTF
d_call: NA; v_call: TRBV5-1; clone_size: NA; j_call: TRBJ2-2; cdr3_nt: TGCGCCAGCAGGGGGGTCGCAACGAACACCGGGGAGCTGTTTTTT; cdr3_aa: CASRGVATNTGELFF
d_call: TRBD2; v_call: TRBV29-1; clone_size: NA; j_call: TRBJ2-1; cdr3_nt: TGCAGCGTTCGAGCGGGAGACATCTACAATGAGCAGTTCTTC; cdr3_aa: CSVRAGDIYNEQFF
d_call: TRBD1; v_call: TRBV4-2; clone_size: NA; j_call: TRBJ1-2; cdr3_nt: TGTGCCAGCAGCCAAGCAGGGGGCGAGGGCTACACCTTC; cdr3_aa: CASSQAGGEGYTF
d_call: NA; v_call: TRBV2; clone_size: NA; j_call: TRBJ2-2; cdr3_nt: TGTGCCAGCAGTCAGGGTCCCGGGGAGCTGTTTTTT; cdr3_aa: CASSQGPGELFF
d_call: TRBD1; v_call: TRBV5-1; clone_size: few; j_call: TRBJ1-6; cdr3_nt: TGCGCCAGCAGCGTGACAGGGGACTCGTATAATTCACCCCTCCACTTT; cdr3_aa: CASSVTGDSYNSPLHF
d_call: NA; v_call: TRBV6-1; clone_size: NA; j_call: TRBJ2-2; cdr3_nt: TGTGCCAGCAGTGAATACCCCCGAGGGGAGCTGTTTTTT; cdr3_aa: CASSEYPRGELFF
d_call: NA; v_call: TRBV5-1; clone_size: NA; j_call: TRBJ2-3; cdr3_nt: TGCGCCAGCAGCCATCTAGCGCCGAGCACAGATACGCAGTATTTT; cdr3_aa: CASSHLAPSTDTQYF
d_call: NA; v_call: TRBV7-7; clone_size: NA; j_call: TRBJ2-2; cdr3_nt: TGTGCCAGCAGCTTTGGTGGGATCGGCACCGGGGAGCTGTTTTTT; cdr3_aa: CASSFGGIGTGELFF
d_call: NA; v_call: TRBV19; clone_size: NA; j_call: TRBJ1-5; cdr3_nt: TGTGCCAGTAGTATGGGGGGACCCGAGCATTTT; cdr3_aa: CASSMGGPEHF
d_call: NA; v_call: TRBV7-2; clone_size: NA; j_call: TRBJ2-1; cdr3_nt: TGTGCCAGCAGCCGGGGATTCTATTACAATGAGCAGTTCTTC; cdr3_aa: CASSRGFYYNEQFF
d_call: NA; v_call: TRBV28; clone_size: NA; j_call: TRBJ2-1; cdr3_nt: TGTGCCAGCAGTAATGCAGCGGCCAGGGTTGATAATGAGCAGTTCTTC; cdr3_aa: CASSNAAARVDNEQFF
d_call: TRBD1; v_call: TRBV5-4; clone_size: NA; j_call: TRBJ2-6; cdr3_nt: TGTGCCAGCAACGGACAGGGGGCCTCTGGGGCCAACGTCCTGACTTTC; cdr3_aa: CASNGQGASGANVLTF
d_call: NA; v_call: TRBV28; clone_size: NA; j_call: TRBJ2-7; cdr3_nt: TGTGCCAGCAGTCCCCCGGGTGCTTACGAGCAGTACTTC; cdr3_aa: CASSPPGAYEQYF
d_call: NA; v_call: TRBV10-3; clone_size: NA; j_call: TRBJ1-2; cdr3_nt: TGTGCCATCAGTGAGTCAGGGGGTGGCTATGGCTACACCTTC; cdr3_aa: CAISESGGGYGYTF
d_call: NA; v_call: TRBV27; clone_size: NA; j_call: TRBJ1-2; cdr3_nt: TGTGCCAGTGGACAGTCCTATGGCTACACCTTC; cdr3_aa: CASGQSYGYTF
d_call: NA; v_call: TRBV28; clone_size: NA; j_call: TRBJ2-3; cdr3_nt: TGTGCCAGCAGTTCCCTCCGGGACGGAAACACAGATACGCAGTATTTT; cdr3_aa: CASSSLRDGNTDTQYF
d_call: NA; v_call: TRBV14; clone_size: NA; j_call: TRBJ1-4; cdr3_nt: TGTGCCAGCAGCCGGATGGGGGCAAGACTGTTTTTT; cdr3_aa: CASSRMGARLFF
d_call: NA; v_call: TRBV7-2; clone_size: NA; j_call: TRBJ2-2; cdr3_nt: TGTGCCAGCAGCTCAAGACTAGACGGGGAGCTGTTTTTT; cdr3_aa: CASSSRLDGELFF
d_call: NA; v_call: TRBV18; clone_size: once; j_call: TRBJ2-7; cdr3_nt: TGTGCCAGCTCACCACCGTGGGAGCGTCCTTACGAGCAGTACTTC; cdr3_aa: CASSPPWERPYEQYF
d_call: TRBD2; v_call: TRBV7-2; clone_size: NA; j_call: TRBJ2-7; cdr3_nt: TGTGCCAGCAGCTTAGAACTAGCGGTCGGCTCCTACGAGCAGTACTTC; cdr3_aa: CASSLELAVGSYEQYF